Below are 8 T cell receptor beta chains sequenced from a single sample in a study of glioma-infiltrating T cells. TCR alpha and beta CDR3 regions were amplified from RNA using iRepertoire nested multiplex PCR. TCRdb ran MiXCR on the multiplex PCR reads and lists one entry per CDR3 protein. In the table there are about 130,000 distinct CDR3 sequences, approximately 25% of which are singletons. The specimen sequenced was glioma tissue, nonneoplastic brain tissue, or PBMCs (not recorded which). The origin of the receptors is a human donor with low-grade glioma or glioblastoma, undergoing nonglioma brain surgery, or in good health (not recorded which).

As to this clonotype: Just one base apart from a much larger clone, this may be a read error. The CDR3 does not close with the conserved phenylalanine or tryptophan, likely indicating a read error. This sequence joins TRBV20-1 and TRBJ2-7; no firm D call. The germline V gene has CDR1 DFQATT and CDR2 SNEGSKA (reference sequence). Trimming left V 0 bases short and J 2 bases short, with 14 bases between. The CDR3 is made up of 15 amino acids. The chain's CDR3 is CSARDLRASAYEQYL. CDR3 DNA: TGCAGTGCTAGAGACCTAAGGGCGTCGGCCTACGAGCAGTACCTC.

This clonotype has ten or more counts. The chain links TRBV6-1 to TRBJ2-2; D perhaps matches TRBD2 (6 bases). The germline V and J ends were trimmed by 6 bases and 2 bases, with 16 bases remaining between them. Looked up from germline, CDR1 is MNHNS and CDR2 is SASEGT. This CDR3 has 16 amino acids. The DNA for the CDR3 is TGTGCCAGCAGAGAGTCTGGGGGGACCAACACCGGGGAGCTGTTTTTT. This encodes CASRESGGTNTGELFF.

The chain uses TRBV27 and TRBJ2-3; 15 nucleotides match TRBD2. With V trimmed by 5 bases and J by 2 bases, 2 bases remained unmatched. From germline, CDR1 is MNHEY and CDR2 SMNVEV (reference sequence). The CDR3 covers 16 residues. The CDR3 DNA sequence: TGTGCCAGCAGTAGGACTAGCGGGAGGGCCACAGATACGCAGTATTTT. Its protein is CASSRTSGRATDTQYF.

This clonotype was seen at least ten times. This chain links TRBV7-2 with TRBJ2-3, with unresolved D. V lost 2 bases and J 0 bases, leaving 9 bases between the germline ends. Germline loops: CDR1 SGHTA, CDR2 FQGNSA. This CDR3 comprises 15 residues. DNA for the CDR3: TGTGCCAGCAGCTTACTCGTCGGTAGCACAGATACGCAGTATTTT. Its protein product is CASSLLVGSTDTQYF. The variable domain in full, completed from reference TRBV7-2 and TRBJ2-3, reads GAGVSQSPSNKVTEKGKDVELRCDPISGHTALYWYRQSLGQGLEFLIYFQGNSAPDKSGLPSDRFSAERTGGSVSTLTIQRTQQEDSAVYLCASSLLVGSTDTQYFGPGTRLTVL.

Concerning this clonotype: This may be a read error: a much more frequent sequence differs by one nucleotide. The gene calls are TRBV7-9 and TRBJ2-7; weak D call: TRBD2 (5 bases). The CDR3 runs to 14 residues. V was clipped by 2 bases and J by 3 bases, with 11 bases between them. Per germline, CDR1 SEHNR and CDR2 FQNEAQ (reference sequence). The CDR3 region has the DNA TGTGCCAGCAGCTTATGGCCCCGGGGCTACGAGCAGTACTTC. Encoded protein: CASSLWPRGYEQYF.

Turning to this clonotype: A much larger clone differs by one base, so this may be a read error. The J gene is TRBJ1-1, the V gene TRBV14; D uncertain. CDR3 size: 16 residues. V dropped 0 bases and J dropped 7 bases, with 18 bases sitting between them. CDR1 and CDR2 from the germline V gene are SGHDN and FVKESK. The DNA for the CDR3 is TGTGCCAGCAGCCAAGACGTTGGCCGGGCCGGCAATGAAGCTTTCTTT. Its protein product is CASSQDVGRAGNEAFF.

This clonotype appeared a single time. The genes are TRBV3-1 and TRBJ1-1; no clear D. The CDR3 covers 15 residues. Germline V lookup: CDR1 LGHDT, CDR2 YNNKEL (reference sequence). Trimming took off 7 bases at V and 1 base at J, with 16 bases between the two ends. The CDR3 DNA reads TGTGCCAGCAAACAAGAGGTCCAATCGAACACTGAAGCTTTCTTT. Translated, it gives CASKQEVQSNTEAFF.

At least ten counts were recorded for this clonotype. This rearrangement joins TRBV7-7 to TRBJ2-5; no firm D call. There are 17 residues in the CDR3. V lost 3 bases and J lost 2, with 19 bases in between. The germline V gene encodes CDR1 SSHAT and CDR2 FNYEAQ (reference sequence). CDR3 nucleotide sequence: TGTGCCAGCAGCTTTTTGTCCCGGGCTGGGCGTCAAGAGACCCAGTACTTC. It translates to CASSFLSRAGRQETQYF.